This is a list of T cell receptor beta chains from one sample in a study of beta chain features in type 1 diabetes. The assay was immunoSEQ multiplex PCR, and TCRdb's table has in-frame clones only and misses some. The table lists 250,000 to 300,000 clones, around 7.3% of them singletons. Sequenced material: central memory CD4+ T cells from blood. These receptors were taken from a woman in her late teens or twenties in good health. The CDR3 runs from the conserved cysteine through the conserved F or W. Each record gives: clone size, D gene, J gene, V gene, CDR3 DNA, CDR3 protein. The D gene is left open where the match is weak. Clone size is shown for a subset of rows, as once, few, many or a class of expanded clone.

clone size: NA
D gene: NA
J gene: TRBJ2-2
V gene: TRBV7-3
CDR3 DNA: TGTGCCAGCAGCCCCCGTGTCACCGGGGAGCTGTTTTTT
CDR3 protein: CASSPRVTGELFF

clone size: once
D gene: NA
J gene: TRBJ1-3
V gene: TRBV9
CDR3 DNA: TGTGCCAGCAGCGTAGATGCCCAGGGCGCAAACACCATATATTTT
CDR3 protein: CASSVDAQGANTIYF

clone size: NA
D gene: TRBD1
J gene: TRBJ1-6
V gene: TRBV30
CDR3 DNA: TGCGGGGCCGGAGACAGGGGGCGATCACCCCTCCACTTT
CDR3 protein: CGAGDRGRSPLHF

clone size: few
D gene: TRBD1
J gene: TRBJ1-6
V gene: TRBV30
CDR3 DNA: TGTGCCTGGAGTGTTTGGACAGGGGATTCTAGCTCCTATAATTCACCCCTCCACTTT
CDR3 protein: CAWSVWTGDSSSYNSPLHF

clone size: few
D gene: NA
J gene: TRBJ1-2
V gene: TRBV15
CDR3 DNA: TGTGCCACCAGCAGAGGAGCTTACTATGGCTACACCTTC
CDR3 protein: CATSRGAYYGYTF

clone size: few
D gene: NA
J gene: TRBJ2-7
V gene: TRBV7-6
CDR3 DNA: TGTGCCAGCAGCTTAGGTGAGACCACTTTCGACGAGCAGTACTTC
CDR3 protein: CASSLGETTFDEQYF

clone size: NA
D gene: NA
J gene: TRBJ2-7
V gene: TRBV2
CDR3 DNA: TGTGCCAGCAGCATAAACAGAGGACGGGTGCAGTACTTC
CDR3 protein: CASSINRGRVQYF

clone size: few
D gene: NA
J gene: TRBJ1-3
V gene: TRBV14
CDR3 DNA: TGTGCCAGCAGCCAAGTGGAAAACACCATATATTTT
CDR3 protein: CASSQVENTIYF

clone size: many
D gene: NA
J gene: TRBJ1-2
V gene: TRBV6-6
CDR3 DNA: TGTGCCAGCTCCCAACAGGGCCCTGGCTACACCTTC
CDR3 protein: CASSQQGPGYTF

clone size: NA
D gene: NA
J gene: TRBJ1-2
V gene: TRBV9
CDR3 DNA: TGTGCCAGCAGCGTAGTAGTCCTACAGGGTCCGAAAGGCTACACCTTC
CDR3 protein: CASSVVVLQGPKGYTF

clone size: few
D gene: NA
J gene: TRBJ2-3
V gene: TRBV5-1
CDR3 DNA: TGCGCCAGCAGCTTGGGCGGGACTAGCACAGATACGCAGTATTTT
CDR3 protein: CASSLGGTSTDTQYF

clone size: few
D gene: TRBD1
J gene: TRBJ1-2
V gene: TRBV7-2
CDR3 DNA: TGTGCCAGCAGCTTAATGAGTTCGGGACAGTCAAACTATGGCTACACCTTC
CDR3 protein: CASSLMSSGQSNYGYTF

clone size: few
D gene: NA
J gene: TRBJ2-3
V gene: TRBV7-3
CDR3 DNA: TGTGCCAGCAGCTTCAAGGGTGCAGATACGCAGTATTTT
CDR3 protein: CASSFKGADTQYF

clone size: few
D gene: TRBD2
J gene: TRBJ2-2
V gene: TRBV6-5
CDR3 DNA: TGTGCCAGCAGTAGCGGGGTTAGGACCGGGGAGCTGTTTTTT
CDR3 protein: CASSSGVRTGELFF

clone size: NA
D gene: TRBD2
J gene: TRBJ2-1
V gene: TRBV4-2
CDR3 DNA: TGTGCCAGCAGCCAAGCTGAGCGGGCTAGCGGGGCCAATGAGCAGTTCTTC
CDR3 protein: CASSQAERASGANEQFF

clone size: NA
D gene: NA
J gene: TRBJ2-6
V gene: TRBV5-1
CDR3 DNA: TGCGCCAGCAGCTTGGACCCGGGGTCTGGGGCCAACGTCCTGACTTTC
CDR3 protein: CASSLDPGSGANVLTF

clone size: NA
D gene: NA
J gene: TRBJ1-2
V gene: TRBV4-2
CDR3 DNA: TGTGCCAGCAGCCAAGAGACAGGTTCCGGGAATTATGGCTACACCTTC
CDR3 protein: CASSQETGSGNYGYTF

clone size: NA
D gene: NA
J gene: TRBJ2-4
V gene: TRBV5-1
CDR3 DNA: TGCGCCAGCAGCCCGAGCGGGTCCGTCGGAAACATTCAGTACTTC
CDR3 protein: CASSPSGSVGNIQYF

clone size: NA
D gene: NA
J gene: TRBJ1-5
V gene: TRBV7-2
CDR3 DNA: TGTGCCAGCAGCTTCGACAGGCCGAATCAGCCCCAGCATTTT
CDR3 protein: CASSFDRPNQPQHF

clone size: NA
D gene: NA
J gene: TRBJ2-2
V gene: TRBV5-4
CDR3 DNA: TGTGCCAGCAGCTTGGACCCAAGCGGGGAGCTGTTTTTT
CDR3 protein: CASSLDPSGELFF

clone size: NA
D gene: TRBD1
J gene: TRBJ2-5
V gene: TRBV30
CDR3 DNA: TGTGCCTGGGGACAGGGGGCTTTGGCGGGGCCCAAAGAGACCCAGTACTTC
CDR3 protein: CAWGQGALAGPKETQYF

clone size: few
D gene: NA
J gene: TRBJ2-3
V gene: TRBV7-2
CDR3 DNA: TGTGCCAGCAGCTCGCGCCCTGGGGGAACTAGCACAGATACGCAGTATTTT
CDR3 protein: CASSSRPGGTSTDTQYF

clone size: few
D gene: NA
J gene: TRBJ1-2
V gene: TRBV7-2
CDR3 DNA: TGTGCCAGCAGCTTAAGCCGGGGGGTGATCTATGGCTACACCTTC
CDR3 protein: CASSLSRGVIYGYTF

clone size: few
D gene: NA
J gene: TRBJ2-4
V gene: TRBV30
CDR3 DNA: TGTGCCTGGAGTGTGGGCAGAAATTCAATTCAGTACTTC
CDR3 protein: CAWSVGRNSIQYF

clone size: few
D gene: TRBD1
J gene: TRBJ2-3
V gene: TRBV7-3
CDR3 DNA: TGTGCCAGCAGCTTACAGGGGGCCGATACGCAGTATTTT
CDR3 protein: CASSLQGADTQYF

clone size: NA
D gene: NA
J gene: TRBJ1-2
V gene: TRBV5-1
CDR3 DNA: TGCGCCAGCAGGGACGGAGACTATGGCTACACCTTC
CDR3 protein: CASRDGDYGYTF

clone size: few
D gene: NA
J gene: TRBJ2-1
V gene: TRBV4-3
CDR3 DNA: TGCGCCAGCAGCCAAGAAAAGGAAGGGGAGCAGTTCTTC
CDR3 protein: CASSQEKEGEQFF

clone size: NA
D gene: NA
J gene: TRBJ1-4
V gene: TRBV4-1
CDR3 DNA: TGCGCCAGCAGCCAATTGTTTGGGGAGAAACTGTTTTTT
CDR3 protein: CASSQLFGEKLFF

clone size: NA
D gene: TRBD2
J gene: TRBJ2-1
V gene: TRBV7-9
CDR3 DNA: TGTGCCAGCAGCCTGGGACTAGCGGCCCCCAATGAGCAGTTCTTC
CDR3 protein: CASSLGLAAPNEQFF

clone size: few
D gene: NA
J gene: TRBJ2-3
V gene: TRBV11-2
CDR3 DNA: TGTGCCAGCAGCTTAACGGGGCGGTCACCCCTAGGGAATACGCAGTATTTT
CDR3 protein: CASSLTGRSPLGNTQYF

clone size: few
D gene: NA
J gene: TRBJ2-7
V gene: TRBV7-8
CDR3 DNA: TGTGCCAGCAGCCAGCAGCGGACACCCCCCTACGAGCAGTACTTC
CDR3 protein: CASSQQRTPPYEQYF

clone size: NA
D gene: NA
J gene: TRBJ2-5
V gene: TRBV30
CDR3 DNA: TGTGCCTGGGGGAGCGGAGAGACCCAGTACTTC
CDR3 protein: CAWGSGETQYF

clone size: few
D gene: NA
J gene: TRBJ2-3
V gene: TRBV6-6
CDR3 DNA: TGTGCCAGCAGTTCGGACTTAGTATGGAAAGATACGCAGTATTTT
CDR3 protein: CASSSDLVWKDTQYF

clone size: NA
D gene: TRBD1
J gene: TRBJ1-4
V gene: TRBV7-2
CDR3 DNA: TGTGCCAGCAGCTTGACGACAGGGTCAGGGAATGAAAAACTGTTTTTT
CDR3 protein: CASSLTTGSGNEKLFF

clone size: NA
D gene: NA
J gene: TRBJ1-1
V gene: TRBV4-2
CDR3 DNA: TGTGCCAGCAGCCAAGTGGGGGTCCAGGGAGTAGGAGCTTTCTTT
CDR3 protein: CASSQVGVQGVGAFF

clone size: few
D gene: TRBD1
J gene: TRBJ2-1
V gene: TRBV5-1
CDR3 DNA: TGCGCCAGCAGCTCGTCTATTAGACAGGGGATTGAGCAGTTCTTC
CDR3 protein: CASSSSIRQGIEQFF